The 17 T cell receptor beta chains presented below share a single source sample, sequenced in a study of T cell responses to AZD1222 COVID-19 vaccine. The assay was immunoSEQ multiplex PCR, and TCRdb's table has in-frame clones only and misses some. The sample contains roughly 150,000 clones, about 93% of which appear only once. The sample in question was peripheral blood, obtained on day 0 of AZD1222 vaccination. The receptors stem from an adult in good health.

In nucleotides, the CDR3 is TGTGCCAGCAGCCCGACTGTCATGAACACTGAAGCTTTCTTT. It encodes CASSPTVMNTEAFF. The chain is built from TRBV7-8 and TRBJ1-1, with D hard to call. This CDR3 contains 14 residues. Germline V gives CDR1 SGHVS, CDR2 FQNEAQ. V lost 5 bases and J lost 0, with 10 bases in between.

CDR3 bases: TGTGCCAGCAGTTTGCAGGCGAGTTCACCCCTCCACTTT. Its translation: CASSLQASSPLHF. The V call is TRBV28, the J call TRBJ1-6; no reliable D call. The V end lost 3 bases, the J end lost 9 bases, and 9 bases lay between the germline ends. The CDR3 spans 13 residues. CDR1 MDHEN and CDR2 SYDVKM come from the germline V gene.

V and J are TRBV28 and TRBJ1-2; 10 nucleotides agree with TRBD1. This CDR3 comprises 14 residues. Germline-derived CDR1 and CDR2 are MDHEN and SYDVKM. V was clipped by 7 bases and J by 4 bases; unmatched bases: 6. CDR3 sequence (DNA): TGTGCCAGCATCGAGGGACAGGGGACCTATGGCTACACCTTC. It translates to CASIEGQGTYGYTF.

This clone was counted a single time. The gene calls are TRBV7-3 and TRBJ2-1; D possibly corresponds to TRBD1 (6 bases). The germline gives CDR1 SGHTA, CDR2 FQGTGA. The CDR3 has 15 amino acids. The germline V and J ends were trimmed by 5 bases and 7 bases, with 18 bases remaining between them. CDR3 sequence: CASSPGTRARNEQFF. CDR3 bases: TGTGCCAGCAGCCCCGGGACACGGGCTAGGAATGAGCAGTTCTTC.

V and J are TRBV6-5 and TRBJ2-5; 8 positions match TRBD2. V gave up 6 bases and J gave up 4 bases; unmatched junction bases: 10. Germline-derived CDR1 and CDR2 are MNHEY and SVGAGI. The CDR3 sequence is 15 residues long. CDR3 residues: CASSPPAGEGETQYF. The CDR3 DNA sequence: TGTGCCAGCAGCCCCCCAGCGGGAGAAGGAGAGACCCAGTACTTC.

The chain employs TRBV19 and TRBJ1-4; tentative D call: TRBD1 (5 bases). Germline CDR1 LNHDA, CDR2 SQIVND (reference sequence). V was pared by 7 bases and J by 8 bases, with 14 bases between. The CDR3 is made up of 13 amino acids. Written as DNA, the CDR3 is TGTGCCAGTACTCGCGTCCGGGGGGAAAAACTGTTTTTT. It yields the protein CASTRVRGEKLFF.

J is TRBJ2-1 and V is TRBV7-3, with D tentatively TRBD2 (6 bases). There are 13 residues in the CDR3. The V end lost 4 bases, the J end lost 5 bases, and 9 bases lay between the germline ends. Germline V gives CDR1 SGHTA, CDR2 FQGTGA. The CDR3 spells CASSWRADNEQFF. The CDR3 region has the DNA TGTGCCAGCAGCTGGAGGGCGGACAATGAGCAGTTCTTC.

The genes are TRBV5-5 and TRBJ2-7; a possible D gene is TRBD1 (8 bases). The germline V gene encodes CDR1 SGHKS and CDR2 YYEKEE (reference sequence). V lost 4 bases, J lost 0 bases, and 17 bases lay in between. This CDR3 has 16 amino acids. The CDR3 region is CASSLGGTGASYEQYF. In DNA, the CDR3 is TGTGCCAGCAGCCTGGGAGGGACAGGAGCCTCCTACGAGCAGTACTTC.

V gene TRBV5-6 combines with J gene TRBJ1-5; TRBD1 aligns across 10 bases. Trimming removed 3 bases from V and 8 bases from J; junction bases left unmatched: 11. The CDR3 is 16 amino acids. The germline V gene has CDR1 SGHDT and CDR2 YYEEEE. CDR3 in amino acids: CASSSRGQGIREPQHF. The CDR3 nucleotides read TGTGCCAGCAGCTCGCGGGGACAGGGGATAAGGGAGCCCCAGCATTTT.

The gene calls are TRBV12-3 or TRBV12-4 and TRBJ2-7, with a tentative D call TRBD2 (6 bases). V shed 4 bases and J shed 3 bases, with 7 bases lying between them. CDR3 size: 12 residues. CDR3 protein: CASSWGGYEQYF. The DNA for the CDR3 is TGTGCCAGCAGTTGGGGAGGCTACGAGCAGTACTTC.

In its sample, this clone was seen many times. The sample carries other DNA sequences with the same CDR3. This rearrangement joins TRBV3-1 (or the pseudogene TRBV3-2) to TRBJ2-2; TRBD1 agrees at 7 bases. J lost 6 bases, V lost 1 base, and 2 bases had no gene match. Germline values: CDR1 LGHDT, CDR2 YNNKEL (reference sequence). This CDR3 region has 14 residues. The CDR3 sequence is CASSQGDRAGELFF. In DNA form, the CDR3 reads TGTGCCAGCAGCCAAGGAGACAGGGCCGGGGAGCTGTTTTTT.

The V and J genes are TRBV25-1 and TRBJ1-2; D perhaps matches TRBD1 (6 bases). The CDR3 covers 13 residues. CDR1 is MGHDK, CDR2 SYGVNS, per germline. V dropped 3 bases and J dropped 8 bases, with 13 bases sitting between them. For the CDR3, the DNA is TGTGCCAGCAGTGAGGGGGGGCGACGCGGCTACACCTTC. Its protein product is CASSEGGRRGYTF.

The rearrangement uses TRBV18 and TRBJ1-1, with a tentative D call TRBD1 (6 bases). Trimming stripped 3 bases from V and 1 base from J, with 9 bases between. The CDR3 covers 14 residues. Germline CDR1 KGHSH, CDR2 LQKENI. The CDR3 DNA is TGTGCCAGCTCACCGGGACACCGGAACACTGAAGCTTTCTTT. Its translation is CASSPGHRNTEAFF. The whole variable domain, remainder taken from reference TRBV18 and TRBJ1-1, is NAGVMQNPRHLVRRRGQEARLRCSPMKGHSHVYWYRQLPEEGLKFMVYLQKENIIDESGMPKERFSAEFPKEGPSILRIQQVVRGDSAAYFCASSPGHRNTEAFFGQGTRLTVV.

This clone showed up just once. The J gene is TRBJ2-7, the V gene TRBV4-3, with 11 bases aligning to TRBD2. CDR1 is LGHNA and CDR2 is YSLEER in the germline V gene. The CDR3 contains 15 residues. V dropped 2 bases and J dropped 2; count of bases not matched to a gene: 2. As DNA, the CDR3 is TGCGCCAGCAGCCAACAGACTAGCGGGACCTACGAGCAGTACTTC. As protein: CASSQQTSGTYEQYF.

The genes are TRBV5-1 and TRBJ2-7; 8 bases fit TRBD2. J was trimmed by 6 bases and V by 3 bases; bases with no gene match: 11. This CDR3 comprises 15 residues. CDR1 is SGHRS and CDR2 is YFSETQ in the germline V gene. CDR3 amino acids: CASSSLTSEEGEQYF. Here the CDR3 DNA reads TGCGCCAGCAGCTCTCTGACTAGCGAAGAAGGCGAGCAGTACTTC.

This chain joins TRBV11-2 and TRBJ1-1; D remains unclear. The germline V gene has CDR1 SGHAT and CDR2 FQNNGV. The CDR3 totals 14 residues. V gave up 2 bases and J gave up 0 bases, with 7 bases separating them. CDR3 residues: CASSLRTVNTEAFF. Written as DNA, the CDR3 is TGTGCCAGCAGCTTAAGGACGGTGAACACTGAAGCTTTCTTT.

CDR3: CASSMGLAGVNTQYF. The CDR3 nucleotides are TGTGCCAGCAGCATGGGACTAGCGGGCGTGAATACGCAGTATTTT. The V and J genes are TRBV28 and TRBJ2-3; 12 bases line up with TRBD2. CDR1 is MDHEN and CDR2 is SYDVKM in the germline V gene. The CDR3 runs 15 residues. Trimming cost V 6 bases and J 7 bases; bases outside gene matches: 8.